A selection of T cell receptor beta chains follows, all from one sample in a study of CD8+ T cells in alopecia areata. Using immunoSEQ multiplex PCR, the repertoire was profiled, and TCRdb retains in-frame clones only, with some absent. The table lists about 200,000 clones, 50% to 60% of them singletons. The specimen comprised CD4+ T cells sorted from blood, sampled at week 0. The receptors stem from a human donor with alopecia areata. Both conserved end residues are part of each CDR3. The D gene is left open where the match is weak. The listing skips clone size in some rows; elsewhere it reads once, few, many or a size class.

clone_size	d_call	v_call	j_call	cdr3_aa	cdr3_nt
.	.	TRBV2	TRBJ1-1	CASSITAMNTEAFF	TGTGCCAGCAGTATCACAGCTATGAACACTGAAGCTTTCTTT
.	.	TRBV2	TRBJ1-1	CASSGVTELHTEAFF	TGTGCCAGCAGTGGGGTAACAGAACTTCACACTGAAGCTTTCTTT
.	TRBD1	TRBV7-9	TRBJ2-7	CASSISGQGRNQYF	TGTGCCAGCAGCATATCCGGACAGGGTAGAAATCAGTACTTC
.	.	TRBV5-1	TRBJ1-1	CASSFGTLNTEAFF	TGCGCCAGCAGCTTCGGGACTCTGAACACTGAAGCTTTCTTT
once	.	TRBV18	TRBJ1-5	CASSPLPTGSNQPQHF	TGTGCCAGCTCACCACTGCCGACAGGTAGCAATCAGCCCCAGCATTTT
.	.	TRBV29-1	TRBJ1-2	CSVRAGDGYTF	TGCAGCGTTCGAGCGGGGGACGGCTACACCTTC
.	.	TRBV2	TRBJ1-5	CASSEGKLSNQPQHF	TGTGCCAGCAGTGAAGGAAAACTCAGCAATCAGCCCCAGCATTTT
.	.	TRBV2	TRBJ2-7	CASKDPGYSYEQYF	TGTGCCAGCAAGGACCCAGGTTATTCCTACGAGCAGTACTTC
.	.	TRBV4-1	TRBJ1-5	CASSPGPRGSKGQPQHF	TGCGCCAGCAGCCCAGGACCCCGGGGAAGCAAGGGTCAGCCCCAGCATTTT
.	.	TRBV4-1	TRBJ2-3	CASSPLRIRDGTDTQYF	TGCGCCAGCAGCCCCTTACGTATCAGGGACGGCACAGATACGCAGTATTTT
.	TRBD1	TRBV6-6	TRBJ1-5	CASSPGDRNQPQHF	TGTGCCAGCAGTCCCGGGGACAGGAATCAGCCCCAGCATTTT
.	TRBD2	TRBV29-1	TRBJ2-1	CSVQAGGHYNEQFF	TGCAGCGTTCAAGCGGGGGGGCACTACAATGAGCAGTTCTTC
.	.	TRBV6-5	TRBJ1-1	CASSYDYRLNTEAFF	TGTGCCAGCAGTTACGATTACAGACTGAACACTGAAGCTTTCTTT
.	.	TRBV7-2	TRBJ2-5	CASSLVTKTQYF	TGTGCCAGCAGCTTAGTTACGAAGACCCAGTACTTC
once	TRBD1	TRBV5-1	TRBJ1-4	CASSTQGRGEKLFF	TGCGCCAGCAGCACACAGGGGCGGGGTGAAAAACTGTTTTTT
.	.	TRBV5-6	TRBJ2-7	CASSSGTGYEQYF	TGTGCCAGCAGCTCCGGTACTGGATACGAGCAGTACTTC
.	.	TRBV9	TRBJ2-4	CASSVDHRKNIQYF	TGTGCCAGCAGCGTAGATCACAGGAAAAACATTCAGTACTTC
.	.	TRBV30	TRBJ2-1	CAWSAWRENEQFF	TGTGCCTGGAGTGCTTGGAGGGAGAATGAGCAGTTCTTC
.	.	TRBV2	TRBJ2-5	CASSAGSQETQYF	TGTGCCAGCAGTGCAGGGTCCCAAGAGACCCAGTACTTC
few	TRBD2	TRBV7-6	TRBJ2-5	CASSRSGLVQETQYF	TGTGCCAGCAGCCGCTCGGGACTAGTCCAAGAGACCCAGTACTTC
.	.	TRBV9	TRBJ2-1	CASSVDRTSYNEQFF	TGTGCCAGCAGCGTTGACAGGACCTCCTACAATGAGCAGTTCTTC
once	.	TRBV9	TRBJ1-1	CASSVIPDGGSEAFF	TGTGCCAGCAGCGTAATTCCGGACGGGGGTTCTGAAGCTTTCTTT
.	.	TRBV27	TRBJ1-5	CASSTEREGNQPQHF	TGTGCCAGCAGCACAGAACGAGAGGGCAATCAGCCCCAGCATTTT
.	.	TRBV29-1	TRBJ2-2	CSVERSSTGELFF	TGCAGCGTGGAAAGGAGTAGCACCGGGGAGCTGTTTTTT
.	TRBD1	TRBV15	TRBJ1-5	CATSRPGQGRNQPQHF	TGTGCCACCAGCAGACCGGGACAGGGGCGCAATCAGCCCCAGCATTTT
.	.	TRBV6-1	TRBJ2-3	CASSISGDTQYF	TGTGCCAGCAGCATCTCCGGGGATACGCAGTATTTT
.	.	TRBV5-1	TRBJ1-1	CASSQRDTEAFF	TGCGCCAGCAGCCAACGGGACACTGAAGCTTTCTTT
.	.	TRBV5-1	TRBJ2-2	CASGQERTGELFF	TGCGCCAGCGGGCAGGAACGGACCGGGGAGCTGTTTTTT
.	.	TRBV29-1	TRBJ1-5	CSVFASAGQPQHF	TGCAGCGTCTTCGCATCGGCGGGGCAGCCCCAGCATTTT
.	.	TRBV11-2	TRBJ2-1	CASSLPQLTNEQFF	TGTGCCAGCAGCTTGCCCCAGCTAACCAATGAGCAGTTCTTC
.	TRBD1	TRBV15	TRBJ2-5	CATSIPGTGKETQYF	TGTGCCACCAGCATCCCTGGGACAGGGAAAGAGACCCAGTACTTC
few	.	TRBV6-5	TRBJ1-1	CASSSIREGGTEAFF	TGTGCCAGCAGTTCAATAAGGGAGGGTGGCACTGAAGCTTTCTTT
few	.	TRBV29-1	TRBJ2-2	CSVDGGLNKGNGELFF	TGCAGCGTCGACGGGGGGCTTAATAAAGGGAACGGGGAGCTGTTTTTT
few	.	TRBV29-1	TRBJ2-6	CSVEQVSGANVLTF	TGCAGCGTGGAACAGGTCTCTGGGGCCAACGTCCTGACTTTC
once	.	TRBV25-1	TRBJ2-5	CASSEPGPQQTQYF	TGTGCCAGCAGTGAACCGGGACCTCAACAGACCCAGTACTTC
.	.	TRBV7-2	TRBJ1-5	CASSLGGPSNQPQHF	TGTGCCAGCAGCTTGGGGGGGCCTAGCAATCAGCCCCAGCATTTT
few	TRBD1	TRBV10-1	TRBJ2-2	CASSIQGSGELFF	TGCGCCAGCAGTATACAGGGGTCCGGGGAGCTGTTTTTT
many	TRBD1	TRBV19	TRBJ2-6	CASSLTTGPTGANVLTF	TGTGCCAGTAGTCTGACGACAGGGCCCACTGGGGCCAACGTCCTGACTTTC
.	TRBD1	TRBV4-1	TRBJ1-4	CASSPILQGLNEKLFF	TGCGCCAGCAGTCCTATCCTACAGGGGCTTAATGAAAAACTGTTTTTT
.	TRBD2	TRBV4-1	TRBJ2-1	CASRAAGALGEQFF	TGCGCCAGCAGGGCAGCGGGAGCTCTCGGTGAGCAGTTCTTC
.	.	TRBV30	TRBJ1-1	CAWSSTGAGIAEAFF	TGTGCCTGGAGTAGCACCGGGGCAGGGATCGCTGAAGCTTTCTTT
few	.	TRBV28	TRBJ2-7	CASSLLREQYF	TGTGCCAGCAGTTTACTCCGGGAGCAGTACTTC
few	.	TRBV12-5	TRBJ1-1	CASGPYTEAFF	TGTGCTAGTGGTCCATACACTGAAGCTTTCTTT
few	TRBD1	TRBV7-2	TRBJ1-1	CASSYGQGGNTEAFF	TGTGCCAGCAGCTACGGACAGGGGGGGAACACTGAAGCTTTCTTT